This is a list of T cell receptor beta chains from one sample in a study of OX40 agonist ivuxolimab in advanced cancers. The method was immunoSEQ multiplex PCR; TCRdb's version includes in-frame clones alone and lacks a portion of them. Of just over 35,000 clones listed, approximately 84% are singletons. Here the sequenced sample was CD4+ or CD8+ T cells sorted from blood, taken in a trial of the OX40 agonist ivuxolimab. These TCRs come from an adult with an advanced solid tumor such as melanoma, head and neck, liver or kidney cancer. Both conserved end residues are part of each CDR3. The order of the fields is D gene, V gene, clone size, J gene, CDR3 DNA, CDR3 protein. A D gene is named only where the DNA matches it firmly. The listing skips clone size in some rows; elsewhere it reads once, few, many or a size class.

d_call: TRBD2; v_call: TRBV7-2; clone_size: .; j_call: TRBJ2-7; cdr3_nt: TGTGCCAGCAGCCGCCCCCCTAGCGGGGGGGCCGGATACGAGCAGTACTTC; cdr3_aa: CASSRPPSGGAGYEQYF
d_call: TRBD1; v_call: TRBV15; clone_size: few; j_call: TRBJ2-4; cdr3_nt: TGTGCCACCAGCAGGGCCAGGCCGGGACAGGGAGTCAACATTCAGTACTTC; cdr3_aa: CATSRARPGQGVNIQYF
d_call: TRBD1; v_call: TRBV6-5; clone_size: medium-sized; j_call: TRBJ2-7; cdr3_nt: TGTGCCAGTTACCAGGGGGTCGGCTTCGAGCAGTACTTC; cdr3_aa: CASYQGVGFEQYF
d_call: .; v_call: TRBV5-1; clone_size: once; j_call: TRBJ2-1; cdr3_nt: TGCGCCAGCAGCTTGGAAGCGGGACAAAGGGATGAGCAGTTCTTC; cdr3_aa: CASSLEAGQRDEQFF
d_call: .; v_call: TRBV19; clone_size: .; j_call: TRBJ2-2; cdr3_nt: TGTGCCAGTAGTCTAAACACCGGGGAGCTGTTTTTT; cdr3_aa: CASSLNTGELFF
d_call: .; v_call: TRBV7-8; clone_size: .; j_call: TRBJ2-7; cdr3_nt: TGTGCCAGCAGCTTAGGGGGTGGTCTAGTTCCCTACGAGCAGTACTTC; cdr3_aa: CASSLGGGLVPYEQYF
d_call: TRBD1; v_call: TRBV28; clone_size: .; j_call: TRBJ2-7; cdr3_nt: TGTGCCAGCAGTTTAGACAGGGGGCGCTTCTCCTACGAGCAGTACTTC; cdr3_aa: CASSLDRGRFSYEQYF
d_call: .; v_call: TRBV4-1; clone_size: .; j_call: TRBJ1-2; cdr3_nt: TGCGCCAGCAGCCAAGAAGGGACCTATGGCTACACCTTC; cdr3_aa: CASSQEGTYGYTF
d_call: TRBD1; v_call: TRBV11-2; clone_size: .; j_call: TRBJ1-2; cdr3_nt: TGTGCCAGCAGCCTTCTGGCGGACAGGGTCGGCTACACCTTC; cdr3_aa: CASSLLADRVGYTF
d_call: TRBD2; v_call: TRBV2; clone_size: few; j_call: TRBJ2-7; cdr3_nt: TGTGCCAGCATGGAACTAGCGGGAGGGGGGGGGCAGTACTTC; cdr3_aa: CASMELAGGGGQYF
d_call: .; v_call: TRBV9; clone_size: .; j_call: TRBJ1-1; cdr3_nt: TGTGCCAGCAGCCCGGGGGGGAGGAACACTGAAGCTTTCTTT; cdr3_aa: CASSPGGRNTEAFF
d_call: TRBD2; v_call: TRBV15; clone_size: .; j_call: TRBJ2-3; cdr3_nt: TGTGCCACCAGCGGTTGGCGGGAGAAGGAGGATACGCAGTATTTT; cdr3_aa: CATSGWREKEDTQYF
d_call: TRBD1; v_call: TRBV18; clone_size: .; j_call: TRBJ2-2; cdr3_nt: TGTGCCAGCTCACCATACTCATTGGCCCGGGACAGCACCGGGGAGCTGTTTTTT; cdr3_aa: CASSPYSLARDSTGELFF
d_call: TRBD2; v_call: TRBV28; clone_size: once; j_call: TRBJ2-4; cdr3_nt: TGTGCCAGCAGGACTAGCGGAAACATTCAGTACTTC; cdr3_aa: CASRTSGNIQYF
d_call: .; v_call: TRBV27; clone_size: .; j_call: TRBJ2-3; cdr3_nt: TGTGCCAGCAGTTTTTTCGGGGGTTTCACAGATACGCAGTATTTT; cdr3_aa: CASSFFGGFTDTQYF
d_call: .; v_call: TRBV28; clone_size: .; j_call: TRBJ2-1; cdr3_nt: TGTGCCAGCAGTTTATGGGTGGGTGGAGGGTTCTTC; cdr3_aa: CASSLWVGGGFF